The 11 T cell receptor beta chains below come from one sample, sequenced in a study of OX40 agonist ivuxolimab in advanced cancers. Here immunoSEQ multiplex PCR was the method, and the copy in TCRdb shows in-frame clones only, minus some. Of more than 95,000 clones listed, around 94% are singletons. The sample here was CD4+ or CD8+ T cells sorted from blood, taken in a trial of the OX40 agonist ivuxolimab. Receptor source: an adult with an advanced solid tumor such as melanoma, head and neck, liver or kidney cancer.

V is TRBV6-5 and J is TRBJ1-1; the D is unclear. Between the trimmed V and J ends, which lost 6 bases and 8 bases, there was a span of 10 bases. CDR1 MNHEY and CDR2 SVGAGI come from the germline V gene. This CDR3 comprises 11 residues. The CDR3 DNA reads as TGTGCCAGCAGCTACCTGGGAGAAGCTTTCTTT. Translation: CASSYLGEAFF.

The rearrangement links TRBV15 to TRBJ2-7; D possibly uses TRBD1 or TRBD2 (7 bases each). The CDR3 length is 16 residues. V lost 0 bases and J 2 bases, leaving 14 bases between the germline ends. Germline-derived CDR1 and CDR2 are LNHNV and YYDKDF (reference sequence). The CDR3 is CATSRDLSGTAYEQYF. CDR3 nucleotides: TGTGCCACCAGCAGAGATCTCAGCGGGACAGCCTACGAGCAGTACTTC.

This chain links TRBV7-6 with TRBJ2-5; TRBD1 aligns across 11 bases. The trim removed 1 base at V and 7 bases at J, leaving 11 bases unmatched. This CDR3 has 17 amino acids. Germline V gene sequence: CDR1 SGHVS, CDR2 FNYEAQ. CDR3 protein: CASSLEDRGPPSGTQYF. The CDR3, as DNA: TGTGCCAGCAGCTTAGAGGACAGGGGGCCCCCCAGTGGGACCCAGTACTTC.

This chain's CDR3 is CSLWDRGLKNTEAFF. The CDR3, as DNA: TGCAGCCTATGGGACAGGGGGCTTAAGAACACTGAAGCTTTCTTT. J is TRBJ1-1 and V is TRBV29-1; TRBD1 matches at 12 bases. CDR1 SQVTM and CDR2 ANQGSEA come from the germline V gene. The CDR3 contains 15 residues. Trimming at V came to 8 bases and at J to 1 base, leaving 8 bases not matched to a gene.

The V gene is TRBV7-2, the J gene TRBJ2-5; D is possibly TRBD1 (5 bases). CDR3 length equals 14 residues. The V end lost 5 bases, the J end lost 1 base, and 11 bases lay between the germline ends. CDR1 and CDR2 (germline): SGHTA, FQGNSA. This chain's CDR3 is CASSTYRSQETQYF. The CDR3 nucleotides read TGTGCCAGCAGCACCTACAGGTCCCAAGAGACCCAGTACTTC.

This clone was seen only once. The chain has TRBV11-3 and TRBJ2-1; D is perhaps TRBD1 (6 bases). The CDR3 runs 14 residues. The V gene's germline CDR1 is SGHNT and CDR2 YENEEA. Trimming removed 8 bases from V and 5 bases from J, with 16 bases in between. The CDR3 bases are TGTGCCAGCGGCCCGGGACATTTCCACAATGAGCAGTTCTTC. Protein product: CASGPGHFHNEQFF.

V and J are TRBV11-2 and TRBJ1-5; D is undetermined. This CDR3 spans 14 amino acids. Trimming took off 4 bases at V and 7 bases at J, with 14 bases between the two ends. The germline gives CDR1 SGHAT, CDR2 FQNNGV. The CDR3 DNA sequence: TGTGCCAGCAGCTCAACAGCGACGCCGCAGCCCCAGCATTTT. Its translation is CASSSTATPQPQHF.

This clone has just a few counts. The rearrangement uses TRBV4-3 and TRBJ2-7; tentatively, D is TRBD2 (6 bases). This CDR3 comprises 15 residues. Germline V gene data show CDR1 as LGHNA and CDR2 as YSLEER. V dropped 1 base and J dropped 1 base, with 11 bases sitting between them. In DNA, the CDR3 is TGCGCCAGCAGCCAAGGGAGGGCGGGTTCCTACGAGCAGTACTTC. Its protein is CASSQGRAGSYEQYF.

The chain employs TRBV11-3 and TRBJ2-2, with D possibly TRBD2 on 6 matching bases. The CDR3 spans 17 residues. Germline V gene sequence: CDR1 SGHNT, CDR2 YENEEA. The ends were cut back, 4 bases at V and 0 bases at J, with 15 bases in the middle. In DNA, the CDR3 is TGTGCCAGCAGCTCTTACCTCGCGGGACCGAACACCGGGGAGCTGTTTTTT. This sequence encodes CASSSYLAGPNTGELFF.

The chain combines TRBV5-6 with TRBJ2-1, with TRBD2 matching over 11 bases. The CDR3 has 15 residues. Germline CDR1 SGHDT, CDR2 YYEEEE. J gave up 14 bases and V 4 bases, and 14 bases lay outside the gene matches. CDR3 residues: CASSPRGLAVGREFF. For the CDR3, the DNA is TGTGCCAGCAGCCCGAGGGGACTAGCGGTAGGCCGGGAGTTCTTC.

CDR3 amino acids: CASSEAGKAEAFF. In nucleotides, the CDR3 is TGCGCCAGCAGTGAGGCAGGGAAGGCTGAAGCTTTCTTT. The V call is TRBV10-2, the J call TRBJ1-1; D is perhaps TRBD1 (5 bases). Germline V gene lookup returns CDR1 WSHSY and CDR2 SAAADI. The CDR3 extends over 13 amino acids. V dropped 2 bases and J dropped 6 bases, with 10 bases sitting between them.